These 24 T cell receptor beta chains came from one sample sequenced in a study of radiotherapy plus CTLA-4 blockade in lung cancer. Only in-frame clones appear in the TCRdb table, and some are missing; sequencing was by immunoSEQ multiplex PCR. The data contain tens of thousands of clones, about 90% of them singletons. The material sequenced was peripheral blood, taken from a patient treated with radiotherapy plus ipilimumab. The receptor source for this set is a human donor with non-small cell lung cancer who had a partial response to radiotherapy plus ipilimumab.

The V and J genes are TRBV5-4 and TRBJ2-1; D unclear. The ends were cut back, 0 bases at V and 9 bases at J, with 7 bases in the middle. Germline V lookup: CDR1 SGHNT, CDR2 YYREEE (reference sequence). The CDR3 covers 12 residues. CDR3 protein: CASSLGGSEQFF. CDR3 DNA sequence: TGTGCCAGCAGCTTGGGCGGAAGTGAGCAGTTCTTC.

This clone was seen a handful of times. The J gene is TRBJ2-1, the V gene TRBV19; D ambiguous. CDR1 and CDR2 (germline): LNHDA, SQIVND (reference sequence). Trimming stripped 1 base from V and 0 bases from J, with 4 bases between. The length of the CDR3 is 14 residues. The CDR3 nucleotides are TGTGCCAGTAGTATAGCGGGCTCCTACAATGAGCAGTTCTTC. Protein sequence: CASSIAGSYNEQFF.

The genes are TRBV11-2 and TRBJ1-1, with D maybe TRBD1 (6 bases). This CDR3 contains 13 residues. Trimming left V 1 base short and J 8 bases short, with 11 bases between. The V gene's germline CDR1 is SGHAT and CDR2 FQNNGV. CDR3 sequence reads: CASSLGQVAEAFF. The CDR3 region has the DNA TGTGCCAGCAGCTTAGGACAGGTCGCGGAAGCTTTCTTT.

V usage is TRBV4-1 and J usage is TRBJ1-4, with 7 positions matching TRBD1. The CDR3 is 15 residues long. The germline V gene encodes CDR1 MGHRA and CDR2 YSYEKL. V dropped 4 bases and J dropped 8; count of bases not matched to a gene: 10. The CDR3 here is CASSLQGLTREKLFF. In DNA form, the CDR3 reads TGCGCCAGCAGCCTACAGGGGCTGACACGGGAAAAACTGTTTTTT.

The chain is built from TRBV28 and TRBJ1-5; a weak D match, TRBD1 (5 bases). The germline V gene has CDR1 MDHEN and CDR2 SYDVKM. The V end was cut by 3 bases, the J end by 4 bases, with 13 bases between. The CDR3 has 15 residues. CDR3 residues: CASSFAPGRNQPQHF. The CDR3 bases are TGTGCCAGCAGTTTTGCGCCAGGGCGGAATCAGCCCCAGCATTTT.

The chain has TRBV15 and TRBJ2-5; maybe TRBD1 (5 bases). Per germline, CDR1 LNHNV and CDR2 YYDKDF (reference sequence). The CDR3 is made up of 15 amino acids. Trimming took off 4 bases at V and 2 bases at J, with 14 bases between the two ends. The CDR3 reads CATSISGKGQETQYF. CDR3 in DNA: TGTGCCACCAGCATTTCAGGGAAGGGTCAAGAGACCCAGTACTTC. The whole variable domain, filled in from reference TRBV15 and TRBJ2-5, reads DAMVIQNPRYQVTQFGKPVTLSCSQTLNHNVMYWYQQKSSQAPKLLFHYYDKDFNNEADTPDNFQSRRPNTSFCFLDIRSPGLGDTAMYLCATSISGKGQETQYFGPGTRLLVL.

The chain employs TRBV27 and TRBJ1-1; 8 bases line up with TRBD1. J was trimmed by 4 bases and V by 2 bases; bases with no gene match: 9. CDR1 is MNHEY and CDR2 is SMNVEV in the germline V gene (reference sequence). This CDR3 has 16 amino acids. This CDR3 is CASSLGRTGRGTEAFF. The CDR3 DNA follows: TGTGCCAGCAGTTTAGGAAGGACAGGGAGGGGCACTGAAGCTTTCTTT.

This chain connects TRBV6-1 to TRBJ2-7, with 8 bases lining up with TRBD1. Trimming at V came to 6 bases and at J to 5 bases, leaving 6 bases not matched to a gene. The CDR3 is 13 residues long. Per the germline V gene, CDR1 is MNHNS and CDR2 is SASEGT. CDR3 residues: CASSPRGLNEQYF. DNA for the CDR3: TGTGCCAGCAGCCCCAGGGGGCTAAACGAGCAGTACTTC.

This clone was seen just once. The chain couples TRBV11-2 to TRBJ1-2; no clear D gene. Germline CDR1 SGHAT, CDR2 FQNNGV. V was trimmed by 5 bases and J by 3 bases, leaving 10 bases between them. This CDR3 is 13 amino acids long. The DNA for the CDR3 is TGTGCCAGCAGCCATACCCAGGACTATGGCTACACCTTC. Its translation is CASSHTQDYGYTF. The full variable domain, with the rest looked up from reference TRBV11-2 and TRBJ1-2, is EAGVAQSPRYKIIEKRQSVAFWCNPISGHATLYWYQQILGQGPKLLIQFQNNGVVDDSQLPKDRFSAERLKGVDSTLKIQPAKLEDSAVYLCASSHTQDYGYTFGSGTRLTVV.

CDR3 in DNA: TGCGCCAGCAGCTTTCGATCCGCGGACACCGGGGAGCTGTTTTTT. Translating gives CASSFRSADTGELFF. This rearrangement joins TRBV4-1 to TRBJ2-2; D remains unclear. V lost 5 bases, J lost 3 bases, and 13 bases lay in between. CDR3 size: 15 residues. From germline, CDR1 is MGHRA and CDR2 YSYEKL.

This CDR3 reads CASSISGGAGNTIYF. In nucleotides, the CDR3 is TGTGCCAGCAGCATTTCGGGGGGGGCTGGAAACACCATATATTTT. This chain links TRBV6-5 with TRBJ1-3, with D perhaps TRBD1 (5 bases). The CDR3 sequence is 15 residues long. The V gene lost 6 bases and the J gene lost 2 bases, with 14 bases spanning the gap. Germline CDR1 reads MNHEY; CDR2 reads SVGAGI.

The chain links TRBV5-4 to TRBJ2-1, with 11 positions matching TRBD2. The CDR3 length is 14 residues. V was clipped by 3 bases and J by 6 bases; unmatched bases: 2. CDR1 and CDR2 (germline): SGHNT, YYREEE (reference sequence). The CDR3 loop reads CASSSGTSGNEQFF. The CDR3 coding sequence is TGTGCCAGCAGCTCCGGGACTAGCGGCAATGAGCAGTTCTTC.

The chain joins TRBV9 to TRBJ1-1; D unclear. V was cut by 2 bases and J by 4 bases, with 12 bases left in between. This CDR3 is 14 amino acids long. The germline gives CDR1 SGDLS, CDR2 YYNGEE. CDR3 nucleotide sequence: TGTGCCAGCAGCGTGGAGGCTGAGGGCACTGAAGCTTTCTTT. Amino acids: CASSVEAEGTEAFF.

The V gene is TRBV11-2, the J gene TRBJ2-6; D perhaps matches TRBD2 (6 bases). Trimming left V 5 bases short and J 4 bases short, with 18 bases between. This CDR3 is 17 amino acids long. Germline CDR1 is SGHAT and CDR2 is FQNNGV. In nucleotides, the CDR3 is TGTGCCAGCAGCCCGGGCGGAGGGGTATACGGGGCCAACGTCCTGACTTTC. It specifies CASSPGGGVYGANVLTF.

This sequence joins TRBV6-1 and TRBJ2-3, with 11 bases lining up with TRBD2. Germline CDR1 and CDR2: MNHNS and SASEGT. The CDR3 is 16 amino acids. V dropped 4 bases and J dropped 6; count of bases not matched to a gene: 9. CDR3 bases: TGTGCCAGCAGTGGCGCCGGGACTAGCGGAGGGGATACGCAGTATTTT. It codes for CASSGAGTSGGDTQYF.

This clone has only a few counts. This chain links TRBV7-9 with TRBJ1-2, with unresolved D. The CDR3 spans 14 residues. Germline V gene lookup returns CDR1 SEHNR and CDR2 FQNEAQ (reference sequence). V was clipped by 2 bases and J by 2 bases, with 9 bases between them. CDR3 DNA: TGTGCCAGCAGCTTACCGGCGGAGAACTATGGCTACACCTTC. Encoded protein: CASSLPAENYGYTF.

This clone was observed a single time. The rearrangement uses TRBV6-5 and TRBJ2-3; TRBD1 agrees at 8 bases. The CDR3 consists of 15 residues. The J segment lost 1 base and the V segment lost 4 bases, leaving 4 bases of the junction unmatched. Germline V lookup: CDR1 MNHEY, CDR2 SVGAGI. For the CDR3, the DNA is TGTGCCAGCAGTTGGACAGGGTTAGGCACAGATACGCAGTATTTT. Encoded protein: CASSWTGLGTDTQYF.

The rearrangement uses TRBV5-4 and TRBJ2-2, with TRBD1 matching 8 bases. This CDR3 contains 15 residues. J was trimmed by 4 bases and V by 2 bases; bases with no gene match: 4. Germline CDR1 reads SGHNT; CDR2 reads YYREEE (reference sequence). The CDR3 sequence: CASSLMQGATGELFF. CDR3 nucleotide sequence: TGTGCCAGCAGCTTAATGCAGGGGGCCACCGGGGAGCTGTTTTTT.

The chain recombines TRBV29-1 with TRBJ2-1, with 8 bases identical to TRBD2. This CDR3 is built from 11 residues. Per germline, CDR1 SQVTM and CDR2 ANQGSEA. The trim removed 4 bases at V and 7 bases at J, leaving 0 bases unmatched. CDR3 coding DNA: TGCAGCGTTGGCGGGGGGAATGAGCAGTTCTTC. It is translated as CSVGGGNEQFF.

This chain links TRBV30 with TRBJ1-4; TRBD1 matches at 7 bases. Germline CDR1 GTSNPN, CDR2 SVGIG (reference sequence). The CDR3 is 16 amino acids. Unmatched junction bases numbered 9, after V lost 2 bases and J lost 3 bases. The CDR3 reads CAWSPNSGTANEKLFF. The CDR3 coding sequence is TGTGCCTGGAGTCCTAACTCCGGGACAGCTAATGAAAAACTGTTTTTT.

V and J are TRBV7-3 and TRBJ2-1, with 9 nucleotides matching TRBD2. Germline trimming cut 3 bases from V and 8 bases from J; bases unmatched to any gene: 14. Germline CDR1 SGHTA, CDR2 FQGTGA. The CDR3 has 17 residues. The CDR3 DNA follows: TGTGCCAGCAGCTTTAAGCGGGGCGGGAGGGCCGGCGATGAGCAGTTCTTC. Protein sequence: CASSFKRGGRAGDEQFF.

This clone has just one count. The genes are TRBV6-5 and TRBJ2-3; 9 bases are shared with TRBD2. The trim removed 2 bases at V and 7 bases at J, leaving 10 bases unmatched. The CDR3 is made up of 16 amino acids. Per germline, CDR1 MNHEY and CDR2 SVGAGI. The CDR3 region is CASSYTAGGTQNTQYF. The CDR3 region has the DNA TGTGCCAGCAGTTACACGGCGGGAGGGACTCAGAATACGCAGTATTTT.

This chain joins TRBV7-8 and TRBJ2-5; no clear D. With the DNA end fitting TRBJ2-7 better, the J assignment may be wrong. Germline V lookup: CDR1 SGHVS, CDR2 FQNEAQ. This CDR3 is 16 amino acids long. The CDR3 DNA reads as TGTGCCAGCAGCCCGTCCGCGGTCGTCCTCTCCTACGAGCAGTACTTC. Translated: CASSPSAVVLSYEQYF.

In DNA, the CDR3 is TGTGCCAGCTCTTCGGGGGGCCCTAGCGGGATCTCGAGCTCCTACAATGAGCAGTTCTTC. Encoded protein: CASSSGGPSGISSSYNEQFF. This chain links TRBV18 with TRBJ2-1; 9 nucleotides agree with TRBD2. The CDR3 has 20 residues. After removal of 6 bases from V and 0 bases from J, the junction contained 18 bases not matched to a gene. CDR1 KGHSH and CDR2 LQKENI come from the germline V gene.